Listed below are T cell receptor beta chains from one sample, sequenced in a study of control samples from healthy donors and cancer patients. The table came from immunoSEQ multiplex PCR; TCRdb's copy has only in-frame clones and leaves some out. Among 10,000 or so clones listed, roughly 90% were seen once. The source material was PBMCs. These TCRs come from a man aged 55 to 69 with colorectal cancer. Each CDR3 is given with its conserved first and last residue. The D gene is left open where the match is weak. Clone size appears in some rows only: once, few, many, or a class for an expanded clone.

V,J,size,D,CDR3,DNA
TRBV10-3,TRBJ2-2,-,-,CAIREGENTGELFF,TGTGCCATCAGGGAGGGTGAGAACACCGGGGAGCTGTTTTTT
TRBV9,TRBJ1-2,-,-,CASSVSGGAYGYTF,TGTGCCAGCAGCGTAAGTGGGGGGGCGTATGGCTACACCTTC
TRBV5-4,TRBJ2-1,once,TRBD1,CASRGQGAYNEQFF,TGTGCCAGCAGGGGACAGGGGGCCTACAATGAGCAGTTCTTC
TRBV7-8,TRBJ1-5,-,TRBD1,CASSGAPGQGSGNQPQHF,TGTGCCAGCAGCGGAGCCCCGGGACAGGGAAGTGGCAATCAGCCCCAGCATTTT
TRBV19,TRBJ1-2,-,TRBD1,CATSRTGEGGYTF,TGTGCCACCTCACGGACAGGGGAGGGTGGCTACACCTTC
TRBV4-2,TRBJ1-2,-,-,CASSPPSTDGYTF,TGTGCCAGCAGCCCGCCGTCGACAGATGGCTACACCTTC
TRBV2,TRBJ2-7,few,-,CASSRQRYEQYF,TGTGCCAGCAGTCGACAGCGCTACGAGCAGTACTTC
TRBV11-3,TRBJ1-5,-,TRBD1,CASRGKPGQGALYSNQPQHF,TGTGCCAGCAGAGGTAAACCGGGACAGGGGGCGCTTTATAGCAATCAGCCCCAGCATTTT
TRBV2,TRBJ1-2,-,-,CASSVVGAANYGYTF,TGTGCCAGCAGTGTCGTAGGGGCGGCTAACTATGGCTACACCTTC
TRBV20-1,TRBJ2-3,-,TRBD2,CSASPSGGPDTQYF,TGCAGTGCTAGTCCCAGCGGGGGCCCAGATACGCAGTATTTT
TRBV2,TRBJ2-2,-,-,CASSVRNTGELFF,TGTGCCAGCAGTGTACGTAACACCGGGGAGCTGTTTTTT
TRBV24-1,TRBJ1-1,-,-,CATSDGDWPMNTEAFF,TGTGCCACCAGTGATGGGGACTGGCCGATGAACACTGAAGCTTTCTTT
TRBV2,TRBJ2-1,once,-,CASSLNPLYNEQFF,TGTGCCAGCAGTCTGAACCCCCTCTACAATGAGCAGTTCTTC
TRBV5-1,TRBJ1-1,-,-,CASSLARGDWNTEAFF,TGCGCCAGCAGCTTGGCCCGGGGCGATTGGAACACTGAAGCTTTCTTT
TRBV5-6,TRBJ1-2,-,TRBD1,CASSFKRTGRNYGYTF,TGTGCCAGCAGCTTCAAACGGACAGGGCGCAACTATGGCTACACCTTC
TRBV5-1,TRBJ1-6,-,-,CASSQTDSSYNSPLHF,TGCGCCAGCAGCCAGACAGATAGCTCCTATAATTCACCCCTCCACTTT
TRBV19,TRBJ2-7,-,-,CASSWALSYEQYF,TGTGCCTCCTCCTGGGCACTCTCCTACGAGCAGTACTTC
TRBV12-3/TRBV12-4,TRBJ2-7,-,-,CASSLAGTYEQYF,TGTGCCAGCAGTTTAGCCGGGACCTACGAGCAGTACTTC
TRBV5-1,TRBJ1-4,-,-,CASSLEGVSGEKLFF,TGCGCCAGCAGCTTGGAGGGGGTGAGTGGTGAAAAACTGTTTTTT
TRBV18,TRBJ1-5,-,-,CASSRERHQPQHF,TGTGCCAGCTCACGGGAACGTCATCAGCCCCAGCATTTT
TRBV7-3,TRBJ1-1,-,-,CASSLVDKGPNTEAFF,TGTGCCAGCAGCTTAGTGGATAAGGGCCCCAACACTGAAGCTTTCTTT
TRBV2,TRBJ1-1,-,TRBD1,CASSYRTGNTEAFF,TGTGCCAGCAGCTATAGGACAGGTAACACTGAAGCTTTCTTT
TRBV4-3,TRBJ2-1,once,-,CASSQQIAYNEQFF,TGCGCCAGCAGCCAACAGATCGCCTACAATGAGCAGTTCTTC
TRBV9,TRBJ1-1,-,-,CASSQGGSTEAFF,TGTGCCAGCAGCCAAGGGGGTAGCACTGAAGCTTTCTTT
TRBV2,TRBJ1-1,-,-,CASSEPELGYGFF,TGTGCCAGCAGTGAGCCGGAGCTAGGGTACGGTTTCTTT
TRBV4-3,TRBJ2-2,-,TRBD1,CASSQGQGRTGELFF,TGCGCCAGCAGCCAGGGACAGGGACGGACCGGGGAGCTGTTTTTT
TRBV14,TRBJ1-2,-,TRBD1,CASSLRTGEYYGYTF,TGTGCCAGCAGCCTACGGACAGGGGAGTACTATGGCTACACCTTC
TRBV11-2,TRBJ2-7,-,TRBD2,CASSWTSGGTEQYF,TGTGCCAGCAGCTGGACTAGCGGGGGGACCGAGCAGTACTTC
TRBV28,TRBJ1-6,-,-,CASSLSWGAGNSPLHF,TGTGCCAGCAGTTTAAGTTGGGGGGCTGGTAATTCACCCCTCCACTTT
TRBV5-6,TRBJ2-7,-,TRBD2,CASSATSGGHEQYF,TGTGCCAGCAGCGCGACTAGCGGGGGCCACGAGCAGTACTTC
TRBV5-1,TRBJ2-3,-,-,CASSSSWGSRDTDTQYF,TGCGCCAGCAGCTCATCTTGGGGCTCTAGGGACACAGATACGCAGTATTTT
TRBV3-1/TRBV3-2,TRBJ1-3,-,TRBD1,CASSPRQGRNTIYF,TGTGCCAGCAGCCCCCGACAGGGGCGAAACACCATATATTTT
TRBV6-5,TRBJ1-5,-,TRBD1,CASSATGVNRQPQHF,TGTGCCAGCAGCGCTACAGGGGTGAACCGTCAGCCCCAGCATTTT
TRBV4-2,TRBJ1-2,-,-,CASSQGSGNTYGYTF,TGTGCCAGCAGCCAAGGGTCCGGGAATACCTATGGCTACACCTTC
TRBV4-3,TRBJ2-3,-,TRBD1,CASSQVGQSQTQYF,TGCGCCAGCAGCCAAGTGGGACAGAGTCAGACGCAGTATTTT
TRBV5-1,TRBJ2-1,-,-,CASSSGGVYNEQFF,TGCGCCAGCAGCTCCGGGGGAGTCTACAATGAGCAGTTCTTC
TRBV19,TRBJ1-1,-,TRBD1,CASSIGTGVYTEAFF,TGTGCCAGTAGTATAGGAACAGGGGTTTACACTGAAGCTTTCTTT
TRBV7-9,TRBJ1-4,-,-,CASSPGRINEKLFF,TGTGCCAGCAGCCCCGGGAGGATAAATGAAAAACTGTTTTTT
TRBV4-3,TRBJ2-1,-,TRBD1,CASSPGTGSGNEQFF,TGCGCCAGCAGCCCCGGGACAGGGTCAGGAAATGAGCAGTTCTTC
TRBV4-1,TRBJ1-1,once,TRBD1,CASSQISWQVTRRGRGTEAFF,TGCGCCAGCAGCCAAATCTCCTGGCAGGTGACGCGAAGGGGGCGGGGAACTGAAGCTTTCTTT
TRBV7-9,TRBJ1-2,-,-,CASSQGYRGPSGYTF,TGTGCCAGCAGCCAAGGCTATAGGGGACCCTCCGGCTACACCTTC
TRBV7-2,TRBJ1-1,-,TRBD1,CASSSTGTSTEAFF,TGTGCCAGCAGCTCGACAGGGACCAGCACTGAAGCTTTCTTT